Each of the 28 T cell receptor beta chains below was sequenced from the same sample in a study of OX40 agonist ivuxolimab in advanced cancers. Clones were sequenced by immunoSEQ multiplex PCR, and TCRdb holds only the in-frame ones, with some missing. Among tens of thousands of clones listed, just over 85% were seen once. The sequences come from CD4+ or CD8+ T cells sorted from blood, collected in a trial of the OX40 agonist ivuxolimab. These TCRs come from an adult with an advanced solid tumor such as melanoma, head and neck, liver or kidney cancer.

The gene calls are TRBV2 and TRBJ2-7, with TRBD1 matching over 8 bases. V lost 5 bases and J lost 1; bases outside the gene matches: 7. This CDR3 spans 15 amino acids. Per the germline V gene, CDR1 is SNHLY and CDR2 is FYNNEI. The CDR3 sequence: CASSPGQGWSYEQYF. CDR3 nucleotides: TGTGCCAGCAGTCCAGGACAGGGTTGGTCCTACGAGCAGTACTTC.

The chain couples TRBV18 to TRBJ2-1; D is undetermined. The CDR3 covers 14 residues. From germline, CDR1 is KGHSH and CDR2 LQKENI. V lost 0 bases and J 5 bases, leaving 8 bases between the germline ends. The chain's CDR3 is CASSPPALNNEQFF. CDR3 nucleotide sequence: TGTGCCAGCTCACCACCGGCCTTAAACAATGAGCAGTTCTTC.

The CDR3 protein is CASSTQMSWYGYTF. CDR3 DNA sequence: TGTGCCAGTAGTACCCAGATGTCATGGTATGGCTACACCTTC. The V gene is TRBV19, the J gene TRBJ1-2, with D unresolved. Deletions cut 4 bases from V and 5 bases from J, with 14 bases between. Germline CDR1 LNHDA, CDR2 SQIVND (reference sequence). The CDR3 is 14 amino acids.

J is TRBJ2-2 and V is TRBV7-8; 10 bases map to TRBD2. The V gene end was trimmed by 1 base and the J gene end by 5 bases; junction bases not matched to a gene: 7. The germline gives CDR1 SGHVS, CDR2 FQNEAQ. The CDR3 is made up of 17 amino acids. CDR3 amino acids: CASSLVLAGGGTGELFF. Written as DNA, the CDR3 is TGTGCCAGCAGCTTAGTTTTAGCGGGAGGAGGGACCGGGGAGCTGTTTTTT.

This clone occurred a few times. The gene calls are TRBV27 and TRBJ1-2; perhaps TRBD1 as D (5 bases). The CDR3 is made up of 12 amino acids. V lost 7 bases and J 8 bases, leaving 14 bases between the germline ends. Germline CDR1 reads MNHEY; CDR2 reads SMNVEV (reference sequence). CDR3 nucleotides: TGTGCCAGCACCACCCCAGGGAGAGGCTACACCTTC. It translates to CASTTPGRGYTF.

The chain carries TRBV18 and TRBJ2-3; the match to TRBD2 covers 9 bases. The CDR3 spans 16 residues. The J segment lost 5 bases and the V segment lost 11 bases, leaving 17 bases of the junction unmatched. Germline CDR1 reads KGHSH; CDR2 reads LQKENI. The CDR3: CASGEGSGRSEDTQYF. CDR3 DNA: TGTGCCTCCGGAGAGGGTAGCGGGAGATCTGAAGATACGCAGTATTTT. The variable domain in full, completed from reference TRBV18 and TRBJ2-3, reads NAGVMQNPRHLVRRRGQEARLRCSPMKGHSHVYWYRQLPEEGLKFMVYLQKENIIDESGMPKERFSAEFPKEGPSILRIQQVVRGDSAAYFCASGEGSGRSEDTQYFGPGTRLTVL.

The chain couples TRBV28 to TRBJ2-6; D assignment may be TRBD1 or TRBD2 (5 bases each). The CDR3 covers 16 residues. V was cut by 3 bases and J by 0 bases, with 9 bases left in between. Germline V gene data show CDR1 as MDHEN and CDR2 as SYDVKM. CDR3 residues: CASSLGPFSGANVLTF. CDR3 in DNA: TGTGCCAGCAGTTTGGGACCTTTCTCTGGGGCCAACGTCCTGACTTTC.

This chain joins TRBV5-1 and TRBJ1-1; D may be TRBD1 (5 bases). V was cut by 4 bases and J by 5 bases, with 15 bases left in between. CDR3 length: 14 amino acids. The V gene's germline CDR1 is SGHRS and CDR2 YFSETQ. CDR3 DNA: TGCGCCAGCAGCCCTCCGGGGGAGAAGACTGAAGCTTTCTTT. Amino acids: CASSPPGEKTEAFF.

This clone was observed once. The chain couples TRBV6-1 to TRBJ2-3, with 7 bases that match TRBD2. Trimming at V came to 8 bases and at J to 4 bases, leaving 9 bases not matched to a gene. The CDR3 has 14 residues. In germline, CDR1 is MNHNS, CDR2 SASEGT. CDR3 sequence (DNA): TGTGCCAGCTTGGTGGGAGGGCCGGCAGATACGCAGTATTTT. Translation: CASLVGGPADTQYF.

The V and J genes are TRBV10-3 and TRBJ2-2; 7 nucleotides line up with TRBD1. The germline V gene has CDR1 ENHRY and CDR2 SYGVKD. The CDR3 loop spans 12 amino acids. V dropped 10 bases and J dropped 5; count of bases not matched to a gene: 4. The CDR3 DNA reads as TGTGCCACCGGGACAGATACCGGGGAGCTGTTTTTT. Its translation: CATGTDTGELFF.

This chain uses TRBV4-2 with TRBJ1-4, with TRBD1 matching 11 bases. The J segment lost 3 bases and the V segment lost 5 bases, leaving 5 bases of the junction unmatched. The CDR3 extends over 16 amino acids. From germline, CDR1 is LGHNA and CDR2 YNFKEQ. CDR3 coding DNA: TGTGCCAGCAGCGAGGACAGGGGGCAGGCTAATGAAAAACTGTTTTTT. As protein: CASSEDRGQANEKLFF.

The chain couples TRBV7-6 to TRBJ2-1; TRBD2 might be the D (5 bases). The CDR3 loop spans 14 amino acids. Germline V CDR1 and CDR2: SGHVS, FNYEAQ. Deletions cut 1 base from V and 8 bases from J, with 12 bases between. The CDR3 bases are TGTGCCAGCAGCTTAGGGCTAGCAGAGGATGAGCAGTTCTTC. This encodes CASSLGLAEDEQFF.

The CDR3 sequence: CASRGQSVSNQPQHF. The DNA of the CDR3 is TGTGCCAGTCGGGGACAATCTGTTAGCAATCAGCCCCAGCATTTT. The chain uses TRBV19 and TRBJ1-5, with a possible D match to TRBD1 (6 bases). The CDR3 is 15 residues long. V was pared by 8 bases and J by 0 bases, with 14 bases between. Germline V gene sequence: CDR1 LNHDA, CDR2 SQIVND (reference sequence). Using reference TRBV19 and TRBJ1-5 for the parts outside the CDR3, the full variable domain is DGGITQSPKYLFRKEGQNVTLSCEQNLNHDAMYWYRQDPGQGLRLIYYSQIVNDFQKGDIAEGYSVSREKKESFPLTVTSAQKNPTAFYLCASRGQSVSNQPQHFGDGTRLSIL.

The chain joins TRBV5-1 to TRBJ2-5; 9 nucleotides match TRBD2. Trimming cost V 3 bases and J 2 bases; bases outside gene matches: 8. In germline, CDR1 is SGHRS, CDR2 YFSETQ. The CDR3 loop spans 16 amino acids. CDR3 loop: CASSSLTSGVQETQYF. The CDR3 coding sequence is TGCGCCAGCAGCTCCCTGACTAGCGGAGTTCAAGAGACCCAGTACTTC.

The CDR3 protein is CASSQVVVEFQETQYF. In DNA form, the CDR3 reads TGCGCCAGCAGCCAAGTAGTCGTCGAGTTCCAAGAGACCCAGTACTTC. The V and J genes are TRBV4-1 and TRBJ2-5, with D hard to call. Trimming took 1 base from V and 1 from J, leaving 13 bases between them. The CDR3 consists of 16 residues. Germline-derived CDR1 and CDR2 are MGHRA and YSYEKL.

V gene TRBV7-2 combines with J gene TRBJ2-4, with 8 bases fitting TRBD2. V was clipped by 0 bases and J by 5 bases; unmatched bases: 6. Germline V gives CDR1 SGHTA, CDR2 FQGNSA. The CDR3 spans 16 residues. Written as DNA, the CDR3 is TGTGCCAGCAGCTTAGCCGCGGGGACTAGTCAAAACATTCAGTACTTC. Amino acids: CASSLAAGTSQNIQYF.

The chain uses TRBV19 and TRBJ2-7, with TRBD1 matching 7 bases. V lost 5 bases, J lost 2 bases, and 9 bases stayed unmatched. The CDR3 extends over 15 amino acids. Germline CDR1 is LNHDA and CDR2 is SQIVND (reference sequence). This CDR3 is CASSEPGTATYEQYF. CDR3 coding DNA: TGTGCCAGTAGTGAACCTGGGACAGCCACCTACGAGCAGTACTTC.

This rearrangement joins TRBV5-1 to TRBJ1-3, with TRBD1 as a possible D gene (5 bases). The CDR3 contains 15 residues. Germline-derived CDR1 and CDR2 are SGHRS and YFSETQ. Trimming took 4 bases from V and 0 from J, leaving 11 bases between them. CDR3 bases: TGCGCCAGCAGCGAGGACGGGGGCTCTGGAAACACCATATATTTT. This codes for CASSEDGGSGNTIYF.

V is TRBV6-6 and J is TRBJ1-2; 12 nucleotides match TRBD1. V lost 2 bases to trimming and J lost 6 bases; unmatched junction nucleotides: 7. The CDR3 is made up of 16 amino acids. Per germline, CDR1 MNHNY and CDR2 SVGAGI (reference sequence). The CDR3 coding sequence is TGTGCCAGCAGTTACATCGGCGGGACAGGGGGCAATGGCTACACCTTC. Amino acid sequence: CASSYIGGTGGNGYTF.

The rearrangement links TRBV2 to TRBJ2-7; D may be TRBD1 or TRBD2 (5 bases each). Trimming shortened V by 7 bases and J by 5 bases, and 18 bases separated the two germline ends. CDR1 is SNHLY and CDR2 is FYNNEI in the germline V gene. CDR3 length equals 14 residues. The CDR3 sequence is CASIPGRGGHEQYF. CDR3 DNA: TGTGCCAGCATACCCGGACGGGGCGGGCACGAGCAGTACTTC.

The chain has TRBV5-1 and TRBJ2-5, with 10 positions matching TRBD1. This CDR3 has 17 amino acids. Germline CDR1 is SGHRS and CDR2 is YFSETQ. Trimming at V came to 0 bases and at J to 1 base, leaving 6 bases not matched to a gene. As DNA, the CDR3 is TGCGCCAGCAGCTTGGGGGGGACAGGGGTCTTCCAAGAGACCCAGTACTTC. Its protein product is CASSLGGTGVFQETQYF.

The gene calls are TRBV28 and TRBJ1-2; 8 bases fit TRBD1. This CDR3 is 16 amino acids long. With V trimmed by 6 bases and J by 1 base, 10 bases remained unmatched. The V gene's germline CDR1 is MDHEN and CDR2 SYDVKM. This CDR3 is CASSLGQGPFNYGYTF. The CDR3 bases are TGTGCCAGCAGCCTTGGACAGGGCCCCTTTAACTATGGCTACACCTTC.

V gene TRBV6-1 combines with J gene TRBJ2-2, with D perhaps assigned TRBD1 or TRBD2 (5 bases each). Germline values: CDR1 MNHNS, CDR2 SASEGT. The germline V and J ends were trimmed by 7 bases and 1 base, with 13 bases remaining between them. This CDR3 spans 15 amino acids. The CDR3 DNA sequence: TGTGCCAGCAAACCTGGGACGGAGAACACCGGGGAGCTGTTTTTT. Translation gives CASKPGTENTGELFF.

This chain connects TRBV4-1 to TRBJ1-5, with 8 nucleotides matching TRBD1. Germline V gene sequence: CDR1 MGHRA, CDR2 YSYEKL. After removal of 3 bases from V and 4 bases from J, the junction contained 5 bases not matched to a gene. The CDR3 has 15 amino acids. This chain's CDR3 is CASSHTDRANQPQHF. CDR3 coding DNA: TGCGCCAGCAGCCACACGGACAGGGCTAATCAGCCCCAGCATTTT.

Notes on this clone: Sequence at one end of the junction differs from germline and may be a read error. The J gene is TRBJ2-1, the V gene TRBV7-7; a possible D gene is TRBD2 (6 bases). This CDR3 is built from 14 residues. Germline V gives CDR1 SSHAT, CDR2 FNYEAQ (reference sequence). CDR3 DNA sequence: TGTGCTAGCAGCTTAACGGGAGTGACGAATGAGCAGTTCTTC. As protein: CASSLTGVTNEQFF.

This sequence joins TRBV19 and TRBJ2-3, with a tentative D call TRBD1 (7 bases). The germline gives CDR1 LNHDA, CDR2 SQIVND (reference sequence). The CDR3 runs to 12 residues. The V end was cut by 5 bases, the J end by 6 bases, with 9 bases between. CDR3 bases: TGTGCCAGTAGTGGAGGGGGCGATACGCAGTATTTT. Its translation is CASSGGGDTQYF. The whole variable domain, remainder taken from reference TRBV19 and TRBJ2-3, is DGGITQSPKYLFRKEGQNVTLSCEQNLNHDAMYWYRQDPGQGLRLIYYSQIVNDFQKGDIAEGYSVSREKKESFPLTVTSAQKNPTAFYLCASSGGGDTQYFGPGTRLTVL.

The chain uses TRBV28 and TRBJ2-1, with D maybe TRBD1 (7 bases). V shed 6 bases and J shed 15 bases, with 21 bases lying between them. Per the germline V gene, CDR1 is MDHEN and CDR2 is SYDVKM. The CDR3 covers 13 residues. Written as DNA, the CDR3 is TGTGCCAGCAGCAGTCCGGGACAGACTAGAAGGTTCTTC. Translation gives CASSSPGQTRRFF.

V usage is TRBV30 and J usage is TRBJ2-1; D might be TRBD2 (6 bases). The CDR3 sequence is 14 residues long. The V end lost 2 bases, the J end lost 7 bases, and 15 bases lay between the germline ends. Germline CDR1 GTSNPN, CDR2 SVGIG (reference sequence). For the CDR3, the DNA is TGTGCCTGGAGTACCGGGACGGCGGGGAATGAGCAGTTCTTC. Translating it yields CAWSTGTAGNEQFF.